This T cell receptor beta chain was recorded in a study of CD8 T cells in ankylosing spondylitis. Via MiXCR, TCRdb re-called the 5' RACE reads, giving one row per CDR3 protein. In the table there are some 70,000 distinct CDR3 sequences, over 4% of which are singletons. CDR3 length equals 16 residues. The V and J ends lost 5 bases and 4 bases respectively, with 21 bases between them. CDR1 is MNHEY, CDR2 SMNVEV, per germline (reference sequence). This clonotype was counted many times. Sequencing used blood, either unsorted or a sorted T cell fraction (not recorded which). This TCR was sampled from a male donor with ankylosing spondylitis or in good health (not recorded which). The chain couples TRBV27 to TRBJ2-7, with a possible D match to TRBD1 (6 bases). The CDR3 loop is CASSDSKDRRLYEQYF. The CDR3 coding sequence is TGTGCCAGCAGTGACTCAAAAGACAGGCGGCTTTACGAGCAGTACTTC.